The rows below give T cell receptor beta chains drawn from one sample of a study of blood T cell repertoires in COVID-19. Method: immunoSEQ multiplex PCR; TCRdb's copy keeps in-frame clones and lacks some. The sample lists more than 85,000 clones, around 81% occurring once. Sequenced: peripheral blood. The receptors shown here come from a man aged 55 to 70 with acute or convalescent COVID-19. The CDR3 runs from the conserved cysteine through the conserved F or W. The D gene is left open where the match is weak. Expanded clones get a size class; other rows say once, few or many, or leave the size out.

DNA	CDR3	V	J	size	D	length
TGCGCCAGCAGTCCCGGACAGGGAACTTACACTGAAGCTTTCTTT	CASSPGQGTYTEAFF	TRBV10-1	TRBJ1-1	.	TRBD1	15
TGTGCCAGCAGCGCAAGAGCTAGCGGATCTTATAATGAGCAGTTCTTC	CASSARASGSYNEQFF	TRBV9	TRBJ2-1	few	TRBD2	16
TGTGCCAGCAGCCTAAGGGACAGGGGGAGCTTCTTT	CASSLRDRGSFF	TRBV5-6	TRBJ1-1	few	TRBD1	12
TGCAGTGCTAGTTCGGGGGGTGCTATGAACACTGAAGCTTTCTTT	CSASSGGAMNTEAFF	TRBV20-1	TRBJ1-1	.	.	15
TGTGCCAGCAGCGTAGTTCCGGGACAGGGGACTGAAGCTTTCTTT	CASSVVPGQGTEAFF	TRBV9	TRBJ1-1	.	TRBD1	15
TGTGCCAGCAACCGGGAATTAGAGACCCAGTACTTC	CASNRELETQYF	TRBV28	TRBJ2-5	.	.	12
TGTGCCAGCAGCCTTAGCGGTAGCACAGATACGCAGTATTTT	CASSLSGSTDTQYF	TRBV7-2	TRBJ2-3	.	.	14
TGTGCCAGCAGTTTATACGGGGGGAATCAGCCCCAGCATTTT	CASSLYGGNQPQHF	TRBV28	TRBJ1-5	.	.	14
TGTGCCAGCAGTGACCCAGGGACAGGGGAAGCTTTCTTT	CASSDPGTGEAFF	TRBV6-4	TRBJ1-1	.	TRBD1	13
TGTGCCAGCAGCGTAGACAGGGAGTACTATGGCTACACCTTC	CASSVDREYYGYTF	TRBV9	TRBJ1-2	.	.	14
TGTGCCACCAACCCGACTAGCCAGTACCAAGAGACCCAGTACTTC	CATNPTSQYQETQYF	TRBV28	TRBJ2-5	.	TRBD2	15
TGTGCCAGTAGTTGGGGGGGTACTGAAGCTTTCTTT	CASSWGGTEAFF	TRBV19	TRBJ1-1	.	.	12
TGTGCCACCAAACAGGGGAACACCGGGGAGCTGTTTTTT	CATKQGNTGELFF	TRBV6-5	TRBJ2-2	few	.	13
TGTGCTAGTGGTTTTTTTCTGGAGGACAGCGTGAATGAAAAACTGTTTTTT	CASGFFLEDSVNEKLFF	TRBV12-5	TRBJ1-4	.	.	17
TGTGCCAGTAGCCCAGGGGGCGCAGAATCCTACGAGCAGTACTTC	CASSPGGAESYEQYF	TRBV19	TRBJ2-7	.	TRBD1	15
TGCGCCAGCAGCTTGGGGACAGGGGGCTACGAGCAGTACTTC	CASSLGTGGYEQYF	TRBV5-1	TRBJ2-7	.	TRBD1	14
TGTGCCAGCAACCCGGTAGCGGGGGCTCTTAGCACAGATACGCAGTATTTT	CASNPVAGALSTDTQYF	TRBV27	TRBJ2-3	.	TRBD2	17
TGTGCCAGCAGCTTTACTAGCGGGAGTTTGACAGATACGCAGTATTTT	CASSFTSGSLTDTQYF	TRBV5-4	TRBJ2-3	.	TRBD2	16
TGTGCCAGCAGTGAAAGAAGGGACTCCTATGGCTACACCTTC	CASSERRDSYGYTF	TRBV6-1	TRBJ1-2	many	.	14
TGTGCCACCAGCATGCGGACAGGGGAAAAACTGTTTTTT	CATSMRTGEKLFF	TRBV15	TRBJ1-4	.	TRBD1	13